This T cell receptor beta chain originates from a study of cytomegalovirus exposure and HLA in healthy donors. From germline, CDR1 is SGHTA and CDR2 FQGNSA. CDR3 length equals 14 residues. V lost 3 bases and J 6 bases, leaving 9 bases between the germline ends. PCR used 60 Vbeta primers and 13 Jbeta primers. Libraries were prepared by immunoSEQ multiplex PCR; TCRdb keeps only in-frame clonotypes and omits some of them. The repertoire consists of 70,000 to 100,000 clones, with roughly 71% occurring once and the leading ten covering roughly 2.8%. Regarding this clone: Antigen unknown.

General study findings and limits: Association of roughly 17,000 TCR beta sequences with HLA alleles was found at 0.05 false discovery rate in a later analysis. Within an earlier analysis, most TCR beta V segments proved productive either about 87% or about 30% of the time.

The chain uses TRBV7-2 and TRBJ1-6; unclear D gene. The source material was PBMCs. This TCR came from a man in his fifties in good health and CMV-seronegative. For the CDR3, the DNA is TGTGCCAGCAGCTTGCGGTATGGTAATTCACCCCTCCACTTT. Translated: CASSLRYGNSPLHF.